This T cell receptor (beta chain) is from a study of T cells in Graves' hyperthyroidism and ophthalmopathy. Overall study: Peripheral blood draws took place at initial diagnosis, ahead of any treatment.

The CDR3 is made up of 12 amino acids. V dropped 3 bases and J dropped 7 bases, with 13 bases sitting between them. Looked up from germline, CDR1 is DFQATT and CDR2 is SNEGSKA (reference sequence). RNA transcripts were the template for amplifying TCR beta CDR3 regions. First-round RT-PCR of the TCR CDR3 relied on the HTBI primer set. One entry per CDR3 protein results from TCRdb running MiXCR on the multiplex PCR reads. The sample has hundreds of thousands of distinct CDR3 sequences; 20% to 25% are singletons. This clonotype was observed a handful of times. What was sequenced was blood. This receptor was identified in a woman in her 70s with Graves' ophthalmopathy. V and J are TRBV20-1 and TRBJ2-7; weak D call: TRBD2 (5 bases). The CDR3 loop reads CSASGPRGEQYF. The CDR3, as DNA: TGCAGTGCTAGCGGGCCAAGAGGGGAGCAGTACTTC.